These 26 T cell receptor beta chains were sequenced from one sample in a study of identical twins. One entry per CDR3 protein results from TCRdb running MiXCR on the 5' RACE reads. This sample has around 300,000 distinct CDR3 sequences, with about 8% found just once. This same sample was also taken into another study, of yellow fever vaccine responses in identical twins.

The specimen sequenced was memory (CD45RO+) T cells sorted from blood. Source of these receptors: a woman between 18 and 29 years old in good health.

The chain has TRBV3-1 and TRBJ2-5, with 10 positions matching TRBD2. The CDR3 totals 15 residues. V was clipped by 5 bases and J by 5 bases; unmatched bases: 8. The V gene's germline CDR1 is LGHDT and CDR2 YNNKEL (reference sequence). CDR3 region: CASSESGGASETQYF. The CDR3 region has the DNA TGTGCCAGCAGCGAAAGCGGGGGGGCTTCTGAGACCCAGTACTTC.

The sample holds a few counts of this clonotype. The genes are TRBV9 and TRBJ1-6; D is ambiguous. The germline V gene encodes CDR1 SGDLS and CDR2 YYNGEE. V lost 0 bases, J lost 7 bases, and 11 bases lay in between. The CDR3 sequence is 15 residues long. CDR3 in DNA: TGTGCCAGCAGCGTAGATGCCCAGTTAAATTCACCCCTCCACTTT. Residues: CASSVDAQLNSPLHF.

Worth noting for this clonotype: Being one base from a much bigger clone, this may be a read error. The chain couples TRBV5-1 to TRBJ2-3, with TRBD2 matching 11 bases. The germline V gene encodes CDR1 SGHRS and CDR2 YFSETQ. The CDR3 runs 15 residues. For the CDR3, the DNA is TGCGCCAGCAGCGCCGGGACTAGCGGCACAGATACGCGGTATTTT. Amino acids: CASSAGTSGTDTRYF.

This clonotype has a count of ten or more. V and J are TRBV7-2 and TRBJ2-1; 8 bases are a match to TRBD2. The V gene's germline CDR1 is SGHTA and CDR2 FQGNSA. With V trimmed by 7 bases and J by 7 bases, 9 bases remained unmatched. This CDR3 comprises 14 residues. CDR3 sequence: CASTPLASGNEQFF. The DNA for the CDR3 is TGTGCCAGCACCCCCCTCGCTAGCGGGAATGAGCAGTTCTTC.

With regard to this clonotype: At one end, the junction sequence differs from germline, possibly due to a read error. The chain joins TRBV5-1 to TRBJ2-3; 7 bases match TRBD2. CDR1 is SGHRS, CDR2 YFSETQ, per germline. The CDR3 totals 15 residues. Here the CDR3 DNA reads TGCGGCAGCAGCTTGGGGGACTACCTCACAGATACGCAGTATTTT. Protein product: CGSSLGDYLTDTQYF.

The table lists this clonotype with many counts. The chain links TRBV9 to TRBJ2-2; D is tentatively TRBD1 or TRBD2 (6 bases each). V was cut by 4 bases and J by 13 bases, with 17 bases left in between. There are 13 residues in the CDR3. The V gene's germline CDR1 is SGDLS and CDR2 YYNGEE. The CDR3 DNA follows: TGTGCCAGCAGCCCCCGGGGGCAAGACAGGCTGTTTTTT. This sequence encodes CASSPRGQDRLFF.

The chain couples TRBV2 to TRBJ2-2; D might be TRBD1 or TRBD2, each matching 5 bases. The CDR3 loop spans 17 amino acids. CDR1 SNHLY and CDR2 FYNNEI come from the germline V gene. With 6 bases removed from V and 5 bases from J, the gap between germline ends came to 22 bases. In nucleotides, the CDR3 is TGTGCCAGCAGCCCCCTCGGGGCGGTACTCGGGACCGGGGAGCTGTTTTTT. It yields the protein CASSPLGAVLGTGELFF.

The V gene is TRBV18, the J gene TRBJ2-2; TRBD1 agrees at 7 bases. The V segment lost 3 bases and the J segment 6 bases; nucleotides outside the gene matches: 13. Per the germline V gene, CDR1 is KGHSH and CDR2 is LQKENI. The CDR3 contains 17 residues. The CDR3 DNA reads as TGTGCCAGCTCACCGAGAGGGCAGCAGGGGGTCGCCGGGGAGCTGTTTTTT. As protein: CASSPRGQQGVAGELFF.

This clonotype was seen many times. V usage is TRBV7-9 and J usage is TRBJ2-1; D is perhaps TRBD2 (6 bases). From germline, CDR1 is SEHNR and CDR2 FQNEAQ (reference sequence). The CDR3 sequence is 13 residues long. Trimming left V 1 base short and J 6 bases short, with 7 bases between. CDR3 sequence (DNA): TGTGCCAGCAGCTTAGACGGGGGCAATGAGCAGTTCTTC. This encodes CASSLDGGNEQFF. Complete variable domain (other parts from reference TRBV7-9 and TRBJ2-1): DTGVSQNPRHKITKRGQNVTFRCDPISEHNRLYWYRQTLGQGPEFLTYFQNEAQLEKSRLLSDRFSAERPKGSFSTLEIQRTEQGDSAMYLCASSLDGGNEQFFGPGTRLTVL.

This clonotype was detected ten times or more. CDR3 sequence: CASRSHFTGELFF. In DNA, the CDR3 is TGTGCCAGCAGGTCTCACTTCACCGGGGAGCTGTTTTTT. The chain links TRBV28 to TRBJ2-2, with D hard to call. V lost 6 bases and J 4 bases, leaving 9 bases between the germline ends. CDR1 MDHEN and CDR2 SYDVKM come from the germline V gene. This CDR3 has 13 amino acids.

There are a few counts of this clonotype. V and J are TRBV3-1 and TRBJ2-2; 16 bases match TRBD2. The CDR3 loop spans 20 amino acids. V dropped 0 bases and J dropped 4; count of bases not matched to a gene: 8. CDR1 and CDR2 (germline): LGHDT, YNNKEL (reference sequence). In nucleotides, the CDR3 is TGTGCCAGCAGCCAAGAGTGGGGACTAGCGGGGGGGCGGCGCACCGGGGAGCTGTTTTTT. Encoded protein: CASSQEWGLAGGRRTGELFF.

CDR3 DNA: TGTGCCAGCAGCTTGGGGGGGGAGAGGGGAGAGACCCAGTACTTC. Amino acids: CASSLGGERGETQYF. The chain couples TRBV11-2 to TRBJ2-5, with 7 bases aligning to TRBD2. The CDR3 length is 15 residues. Germline loops: CDR1 SGHAT, CDR2 FQNNGV. V was clipped by 3 bases and J by 4 bases; unmatched bases: 8.

At least ten counts were recorded for this clonotype. The chain combines TRBV21-1 with TRBJ2-5; the table's D call, TRBD2, was not checked against the DNA. TRBV21-1 is assigned pseudogene status. This CDR3 spans 17 amino acids. The CDR3: CASSKGQGTSRKETQYF. DNA of the CDR3: TGTGCCAGCAGCAAAGGGCAGGGGACTAGCAGAAAAGAGACCCAGTACTTC.

This clonotype was seen repeatedly, ten times or more. The chain has TRBV7-9 and TRBJ1-5; perhaps TRBD1 as D (6 bases). Trimming removed 10 bases from V and 0 bases from J, with 10 bases in between. The CDR3 runs to 13 residues. Germline CDR1 reads SEHNR; CDR2 reads FQNEAQ (reference sequence). The CDR3 nucleotides read TGTGCCATGGGGGCGAATAGCAATCAGCCCCAGCATTTT. This gives the protein CAMGANSNQPQHF.

The gene calls are TRBV18 and TRBJ2-5, with TRBD2 identical over 8 bases. Germline-derived CDR1 and CDR2 are KGHSH and LQKENI. This CDR3 contains 14 residues. J was trimmed by 4 bases and V by 6 bases; bases with no gene match: 7. As DNA, the CDR3 is TGTGCCAGCTCCCCCGGGGGGGGCCGAGAGACCCAGTACTTC. Protein sequence: CASSPGGGRETQYF.

The rearrangement links TRBV3-1 to TRBJ2-3; the match to TRBD1 covers 8 bases. Trimming took 1 base from V and 8 from J; bases not matched to a gene: 11. There are 16 residues in the CDR3. From germline, CDR1 is LGHDT and CDR2 YNNKEL (reference sequence). The CDR3 coding sequence is TGTGCCAGCAGCCAAGGGGGCCAGGGGGCCTCGGGTACGCAGTATTTT. Translation gives CASSQGGQGASGTQYF.

This clonotype has ten or more counts. V usage is TRBV7-8 and J usage is TRBJ1-1; D remains ambiguous. The germline V gene has CDR1 SGHVS and CDR2 FQNEAQ. V was trimmed by 1 base and J by 8 bases, leaving 14 bases between them. CDR3 length: 14 residues. CDR3 nucleotides: TGTGCCAGCAGCTTAGTGAGAGAGACCCAAGAAGCTTTCTTT. Translation gives CASSLVRETQEAFF.

The rearrangement uses TRBV29-1 and TRBJ1-1; D gene uncertain. The CDR3 contains 15 residues. CDR1 and CDR2 (germline): SQVTM, ANQGSEA. V lost 5 bases to trimming and J lost 1 base, with 17 bases between them. The CDR3 bases are TGCAGCGTTCGCTCGCGGGCAGTCAAGAACACTGAAGCTTTCTTT. Residues: CSVRSRAVKNTEAFF.

V gene TRBV6-1 combines with J gene TRBJ2-6; 8 nucleotides align to TRBD2. Looked up from germline, CDR1 is MNHNS and CDR2 is SASEGT. The CDR3 loop spans 19 amino acids. The V and J ends lost 6 bases and 4 bases, in that order; junction bases with no gene match: 17. Here the CDR3 reads CASSRTGGLAATGANVLTF. Here the CDR3 DNA reads TGTGCCAGCAGCCGAACGGGGGGGCTAGCGGCTACAGGGGCCAACGTCCTGACTTTC.

V usage is TRBV27 and J usage is TRBJ1-6; no clear D gene. Trimming shortened V by 6 bases and J by 6 bases, and 27 bases separated the two germline ends. Germline CDR1 is MNHEY and CDR2 is SMNVEV (reference sequence). The CDR3 consists of 19 residues. The DNA of the CDR3 is TGTGCCAGCAGACGGTATCCGATACAGCTCTCCACTCTTAATTCACCCCTCCACTTT. Translating it yields CASRRYPIQLSTLNSPLHF.

This clonotype was counted ten times or more. V is TRBV29-1 and J is TRBJ1-1, with a tentative D call TRBD1 (5 bases). CDR1 and CDR2 (germline): SQVTM, ANQGSEA. Trimming removed 4 bases from V and 1 base from J, with 10 bases in between. This CDR3 is built from 13 residues. The CDR3 nucleotides read TGCAGCGTTGGAGTGGGGGAGAACACTGAAGCTTTCTTT. Protein sequence: CSVGVGENTEAFF.

This clonotype has a count of ten or more. The gene calls are TRBV7-2 and TRBJ2-2; 12 positions match TRBD2. The germline V gene encodes CDR1 SGHTA and CDR2 FQGNSA. The trim removed 5 bases at V and 7 bases at J, leaving 5 bases unmatched. There are 15 residues in the CDR3. The CDR3 DNA is TGTGCCAGCAGCACGACTAGCGGGAGATTCGGGGAGCTGTTTTTT. Translated, it gives CASSTTSGRFGELFF.

This clonotype has a count of ten or more. J is TRBJ2-2 and V is TRBV2; D is perhaps TRBD1 (5 bases). The V end was cut by 4 bases, the J end by 1 base, with 7 bases between. The germline V gene encodes CDR1 SNHLY and CDR2 FYNNEI. This CDR3 spans 14 amino acids. CDR3 sequence reads: CASSGRGNTGELFF. Written as DNA, the CDR3 is TGTGCCAGCAGTGGTAGGGGGAACACCGGGGAGCTGTTTTTT.

In its sample, this clonotype was seen many times. The genes are TRBV10-3 and TRBJ1-5, with TRBD1 as a possible D gene (6 bases). The CDR3 runs to 13 residues. Germline-derived CDR1 and CDR2 are ENHRY and SYGVKD. Deletions cut 5 bases from V and 10 bases from J, with 15 bases between. The CDR3 coding sequence is TGTGCCATCAGTCTCTATCAGGGACAACCCCAGCATTTT. It specifies CAISLYQGQPQHF.

V and J are TRBV3-1 and TRBJ2-3, with 9 bases aligning to TRBD2. J lost 7 bases, V lost 3 bases, and 8 bases had no gene match. Germline values: CDR1 LGHDT, CDR2 YNNKEL (reference sequence). The CDR3 has 15 residues. CDR3 sequence reads: CASSHLAGGRYTQYF. Written as DNA, the CDR3 is TGTGCCAGCAGCCATCTGGCGGGAGGGCGATATACGCAGTATTTT.

CDR3 amino acids: CASSSQINQPQHF. CDR3 DNA sequence: TGTGCCAGCAGTTCACAGATCAATCAGCCCCAGCATTTT. This chain connects TRBV6-2 or TRBV6-3 to TRBJ1-5; D not resolved. The CDR3 contains 13 residues. Germline CDR1 MNHEY, CDR2 SVGEGT. Trimming stripped 4 bases from V and 3 bases from J, with 7 bases between.